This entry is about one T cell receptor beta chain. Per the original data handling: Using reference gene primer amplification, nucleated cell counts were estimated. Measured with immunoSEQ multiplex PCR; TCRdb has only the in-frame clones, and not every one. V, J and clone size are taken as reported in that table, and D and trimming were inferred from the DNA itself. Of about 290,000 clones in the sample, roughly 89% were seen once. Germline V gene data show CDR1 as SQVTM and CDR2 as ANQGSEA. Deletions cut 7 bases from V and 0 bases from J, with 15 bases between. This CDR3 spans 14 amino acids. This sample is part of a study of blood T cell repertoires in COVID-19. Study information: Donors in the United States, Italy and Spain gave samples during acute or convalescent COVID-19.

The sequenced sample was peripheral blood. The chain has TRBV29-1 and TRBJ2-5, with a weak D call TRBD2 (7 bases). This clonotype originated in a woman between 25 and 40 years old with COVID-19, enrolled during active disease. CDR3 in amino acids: CSARGAGYQETQYF. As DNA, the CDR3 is TGCAGCGCCCGGGGGGCAGGCTACCAAGAGACCCAGTACTTC.